One sample yielded the 23 T cell receptor beta chains listed below, sequenced in a study of radiation and T cells in renal cell carcinoma. Generated by immunoSEQ multiplex PCR, the TCRdb table keeps only in-frame clones and is missing some. There are about 16,000 clones in the sample; 50% occur only once, and roughly 37% lies in the top ten. Treatment noted: 15 Gy SBRT to primary tumor, nephrectomy 4 weeks later. Sequencing used tumor tissue, obtained from a patient whose treatment included radiotherapy and nephrectomy. All receptors come from a woman aged 60-70 years with renal cell carcinoma.

Notes on this clone: At one boundary the junction diverges from the germline segment, which might be a read error. The chain recombines TRBV6-5 with TRBJ1-2; D may be TRBD1 (5 bases). Germline V gives CDR1 MNHEY, CDR2 SVGAGI. The CDR3 sequence is 16 residues long. The DNA for the CDR3 is TGTGCCAGCAGTCACTCTCCAGGGAGGGCCTTCTATGGCTACACCTTC. Protein product: CASSHSPGRAFYGYTF.

The genes are TRBV9 and TRBJ1-2; a possible D gene is TRBD1 (5 bases). The CDR3 consists of 13 residues. Trimming removed 3 bases from V and 5 bases from J, with 11 bases in between. Germline CDR1 is SGDLS and CDR2 is YYNGEE. CDR3 coding DNA: TGTGCCAGCAGCGAAGACAGTGGATATGGCTACACCTTC. Amino acid sequence: CASSEDSGYGYTF.

This clone was recorded at least ten times. The rearrangement links TRBV4-1 to TRBJ1-5; maybe TRBD1 (6 bases). This CDR3 contains 14 residues. Trimming shortened V by 1 base and J by 5 bases, and 9 bases separated the two germline ends. Germline-derived CDR1 and CDR2 are MGHRA and YSYEKL. The CDR3 bases are TGCGCCAGCAGCCAAGCAGGGGCGTATCAGCCCCAGCATTTT. This codes for CASSQAGAYQPQHF.

CDR3 nucleotides: TGTGCCAGCAGTCAGACAGGGGCCCTGGGGGACGAGCAGTACTTC. As protein: CASSQTGALGDEQYF. V gene TRBV11-2 combines with J gene TRBJ2-7, with 8 bases fitting TRBD1. The V gene's germline CDR1 is SGHAT and CDR2 FQNNGV. CDR3 length: 15 amino acids. V was clipped by 6 bases and J by 5 bases; unmatched bases: 12.

The rearrangement links TRBV5-1 to TRBJ2-6; D may be TRBD2 (6 bases). This CDR3 contains 18 residues. With 1 base removed from V and 0 bases from J, the gap between germline ends came to 14 bases. Per germline, CDR1 SGHRS and CDR2 YFSETQ. The CDR3 sequence is CASSLRRDSVSGANVLTF. CDR3 in DNA: TGCGCCAGCAGCTTGCGGAGGGACTCAGTCTCTGGGGCCAACGTCCTGACTTTC.

V is TRBV28 and J is TRBJ1-1; no reliable D call. Looked up from germline, CDR1 is MDHEN and CDR2 is SYDVKM. The CDR3 extends over 14 amino acids. V dropped 3 bases and J dropped 1 base, with 9 bases sitting between them. CDR3 bases: TGTGCCAGCAGTTTGGAAAAGGAGAACACTGAAGCTTTCTTT. This sequence encodes CASSLEKENTEAFF.

This clone has a count of ten or more. V is TRBV30 and J is TRBJ1-2; D is unclear. The V end was cut by 3 bases, the J end by 5 bases, with 13 bases between. The germline gives CDR1 GTSNPN, CDR2 SVGIG (reference sequence). The CDR3 contains 13 residues. CDR3 region: CAWSPRAPYGYTF. CDR3 in DNA: TGTGCCTGGAGCCCCCGGGCCCCTTATGGCTACACCTTC.

This clone appeared once. This chain connects TRBV18 to TRBJ2-2, with TRBD1 matching over 9 bases. The trim removed 6 bases at V and 5 bases at J, leaving 13 bases unmatched. The CDR3 has 17 amino acids. The germline V gene encodes CDR1 KGHSH and CDR2 LQKENI. The CDR3 sequence: CASSPGTGSFGTGELFF. CDR3 DNA: TGTGCCAGCTCCCCTGGGACAGGGTCCTTTGGAACCGGGGAGCTGTTTTTT.

This clone was observed at least ten times. This chain connects TRBV9 to TRBJ2-7; the match to TRBD1 covers 7 bases. This CDR3 has 14 amino acids. Germline lookup yields CDR1 SGDLS and CDR2 YYNGEE. V trimming: 2 bases; J trimming: 2 bases; junction bases outside the gene matches: 4. The CDR3 sequence is CASSVRTGPYEQYF. The CDR3 nucleotides are TGTGCCAGCAGCGTTAGGACAGGTCCCTACGAGCAGTACTTC.

V usage is TRBV28 and J usage is TRBJ1-6, with D tentatively TRBD1 (5 bases). The CDR3 covers 14 residues. CDR1 is MDHEN and CDR2 is SYDVKM in the germline V gene. The V and J ends lost 3 bases and 5 bases respectively, with 8 bases between them. The CDR3 sequence: CASSFGHNNSPLHF. The CDR3 coding sequence is TGTGCCAGCAGTTTCGGACATAATAATTCACCCCTCCACTTT.

The CDR3 region has the DNA TGTGCCAGCTCACCAGGGACAGGGAATTATGGCTACACCTTC. Its translation: CASSPGTGNYGYTF. This chain links TRBV18 with TRBJ1-2; the match to TRBD1 covers 9 bases. CDR3 size: 14 residues. The J segment lost 5 bases and the V segment lost 2 bases, leaving 3 bases of the junction unmatched. Germline loops: CDR1 KGHSH, CDR2 LQKENI. Complete variable domain (other parts from reference TRBV18 and TRBJ1-2): NAGVMQNPRHLVRRRGQEARLRCSPMKGHSHVYWYRQLPEEGLKFMVYLQKENIIDESGMPKERFSAEFPKEGPSILRIQQVVRGDSAAYFCASSPGTGNYGYTFGSGTRLTVV.

The chain links TRBV19 to TRBJ2-1; 8 bases agree with TRBD2. After removal of 11 bases from V and 3 bases from J, the junction contained 9 bases not matched to a gene. The CDR3 is 14 residues long. Germline CDR1 LNHDA, CDR2 SQIVND (reference sequence). CDR3 nucleotides: TGTGCCGTCCGTTCGGGAGGGCTCTACAATGAGCAGTTCTTC. Translation gives CAVRSGGLYNEQFF.

This clone was counted a few times. The chain links TRBV5-6 to TRBJ2-7; 7 bases agree with TRBD2. The CDR3 is made up of 15 amino acids. The V and J ends lost 4 bases and 0 bases, in that order; junction bases with no gene match: 7. CDR1 is SGHDT and CDR2 is YYEEEE in the germline V gene. The CDR3 reads CASSVVPGGSYEQYF. The CDR3 nucleotides are TGTGCCAGCAGCGTAGTCCCGGGGGGCTCCTACGAGCAGTACTTC.

This clone was detected only once. This chain uses TRBV27 with TRBJ1-2; a weak D match, TRBD1 (5 bases). CDR3 length equals 15 residues. Trimming left V 5 bases short and J 6 bases short, with 19 bases between. The germline gives CDR1 MNHEY, CDR2 SMNVEV (reference sequence). In DNA, the CDR3 is TGTGCCAGCAGTACCATGGGGCAGAGCCTTAATGGCTACACCTTC. This codes for CASSTMGQSLNGYTF.

This rearrangement joins TRBV11-2 to TRBJ2-3; 14 bases match TRBD2. The CDR3 totals 16 residues. CDR1 SGHAT and CDR2 FQNNGV come from the germline V gene. V shed 1 base, J shed 5 bases, and the junction held 2 bases outside the gene matches. The CDR3 spells CASSLGLAGGRDTQYF. CDR3 sequence (DNA): TGTGCCAGCAGCTTAGGACTAGCGGGGGGGAGAGATACGCAGTATTTT.

This chain uses TRBV5-5 with TRBJ2-1, with 10 nucleotides matching TRBD2. Germline-derived CDR1 and CDR2 are SGHKS and YYEKEE (reference sequence). The CDR3 consists of 17 residues. The junction had 11 bases not matched to a gene; V was cut back by 1 base and J by 7 bases. The CDR3: CASSLRPSGGAGNEQFF. The CDR3 DNA sequence: TGTGCCAGCAGCTTGAGGCCCAGCGGGGGGGCAGGGAATGAGCAGTTCTTC. Full variable domain (rest looked up from reference TRBV5-5 and TRBJ2-1): DAGVTQSPTHLIKTRGQQVTLRCSPISGHKSVSWYQQVLGQGPQFIFQYYEKEERGRGNFPDRFSARQFPNYSSELNVNALLLGDSALYLCASSLRPSGGAGNEQFFGPGTRLTVL.

V usage is TRBV11-2 and J usage is TRBJ2-7; 7 bases agree with TRBD1. The length of the CDR3 is 14 residues. CDR1 is SGHAT and CDR2 is FQNNGV in the germline V gene. The junction had 8 bases not matched to a gene; V was cut back by 3 bases and J by 6 bases. The CDR3 DNA follows: TGTGCCAGCAGCTTGGAGTATAGGGGGCGCGAGCAGTACTTC. This sequence encodes CASSLEYRGREQYF.

This chain joins TRBV27 and TRBJ2-3, with D possibly being TRBD1 or TRBD2 (5 bases each). Germline V gives CDR1 MNHEY, CDR2 SMNVEV (reference sequence). CDR3 length equals 15 residues. The V end lost 1 base, the J end lost 8 bases, and 16 bases lay between the germline ends. As DNA, the CDR3 is TGTGCCAGCAGTTTATTGAAAGGCTCTGGGGGTACGCAGTATTTT. Amino acids: CASSLLKGSGGTQYF.

The chain recombines TRBV7-6 with TRBJ2-1; D may be TRBD2 (6 bases). CDR1 is SGHVS, CDR2 FNYEAQ, per germline. V lost 1 base and J lost 6, with 10 bases in between. The CDR3 is 14 residues long. The CDR3 DNA sequence: TGTGCCAGCAGCTTAGAGGACTACGCCAATGAGCAGTTCTTC. As protein: CASSLEDYANEQFF.

The chain links TRBV7-2 to TRBJ1-4; D not certain. Per germline, CDR1 SGHTA and CDR2 FQGNSA. The CDR3 consists of 16 residues. Trimming stripped 1 base from V and 3 bases from J, with 12 bases between. The CDR3 loop reads CASSLVVGVANEKLFF. CDR3 bases: TGTGCCAGCAGCTTAGTTGTCGGGGTTGCTAATGAAAAACTGTTTTTT.

V is TRBV19 and J is TRBJ2-7; D is unclear. The CDR3 is made up of 16 amino acids. The germline CDR1 and CDR2 sequences are LNHDA and SQIVND (reference sequence). Between the trimmed V and J ends, which lost 3 bases and 0 bases, there was a span of 15 bases. The CDR3 coding sequence is TGTGCCAGTAGTATTCAGAGGACGGTAAGCTCCTACGAGCAGTACTTC. The encoded protein is CASSIQRTVSSYEQYF.

This clone was seen once. J is TRBJ2-1 and V is TRBV15; tentative D call: TRBD2 (7 bases). V was clipped by 0 bases and J by 8 bases, with 11 bases between them. The germline gives CDR1 LNHNV, CDR2 YYDKDF (reference sequence). The CDR3 is made up of 14 amino acids. This CDR3 is CATSRDRGAYEQFF. CDR3 nucleotide sequence: TGTGCCACCAGCAGAGATCGGGGGGCGTATGAGCAGTTCTTC.

In its sample, this clone was seen a few times. The DNA for the CDR3 is TGTGCCAGCAGCTTAGAGGGGGGCGGCCTTCTCTATGGCTACACCTTC. Translating gives CASSLEGGGLLYGYTF. The chain is built from TRBV7-8 and TRBJ1-2; possible D gene TRBD1, 6 bases. The length of the CDR3 is 16 residues. Trimming stripped 1 base from V and 4 bases from J, with 16 bases between. CDR1 is SGHVS and CDR2 is FQNEAQ in the germline V gene.